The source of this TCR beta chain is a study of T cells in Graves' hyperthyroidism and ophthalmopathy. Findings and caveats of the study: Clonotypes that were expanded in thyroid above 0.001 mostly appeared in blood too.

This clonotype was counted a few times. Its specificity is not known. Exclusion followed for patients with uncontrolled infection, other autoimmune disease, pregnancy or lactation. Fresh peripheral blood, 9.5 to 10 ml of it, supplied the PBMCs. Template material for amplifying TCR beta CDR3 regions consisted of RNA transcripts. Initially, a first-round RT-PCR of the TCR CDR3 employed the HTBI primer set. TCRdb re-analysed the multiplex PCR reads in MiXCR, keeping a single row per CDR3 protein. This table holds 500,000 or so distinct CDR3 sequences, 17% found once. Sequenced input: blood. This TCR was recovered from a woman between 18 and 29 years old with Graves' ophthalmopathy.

CDR3 coding DNA: TGCGCCAGCAGCGCGGGGACAGGGGGGGGGTACGAGCAGTACTTC. Protein: CASSAGTGGGYEQYF. The chain couples TRBV5-1 to TRBJ2-7, with 11 bases that match TRBD1. The ends lost 4 bases at V and 4 bases at J; junction bases unmatched: 7. This CDR3 is built from 15 residues. In germline, CDR1 is SGHRS, CDR2 YFSETQ.